This entry lists 11 T cell receptor beta chains sequenced from one sample in a study of post-analysis software for immune sequencing data. Included in the TCR beta cDNA libraries were unique molecular identifiers. TCRdb called the PCR reads again in MiXCR, with one record for every CDR3 protein. The table includes about 540,000 distinct CDR3 sequences, roughly 34% detected once. Antigen specificity for these receptors is unknown. Whole-study findings and limits: Among several TRBV segments more frequent in patients than controls were TRBV5-6, TRBV5-1 and TRBV20-1.

The source material was blood. The receptors here all came from a girl aged 2 to 17 with multiple sclerosis.

The chain joins TRBV3-1 to TRBJ1-2; D might be TRBD1 (6 bases). V was cut by 0 bases and J by 4 bases, with 15 bases left in between. CDR1 and CDR2 from the germline V gene are LGHDT and YNNKEL (reference sequence). The CDR3 has 16 residues. The chain's CDR3 is CASSQEEFGGAYGYTF. DNA of the CDR3: TGTGCCAGCAGCCAAGAAGAATTTGGGGGCGCCTATGGCTACACCTTC.

V is TRBV5-1 and J is TRBJ2-1; TRBD2 agrees at 14 bases. Germline trimming cut 3 bases from V and 0 bases from J; bases unmatched to any gene: 8. The CDR3 consists of 19 residues. Germline loops: CDR1 SGHRS, CDR2 YFSETQ. CDR3 nucleotides: TGCGCCAGCAGCTGGGGGACTAGCGGGGGCCCGAGCTCCTACAATGAGCAGTTCTTC. This encodes CASSWGTSGGPSSYNEQFF.

This clonotype showed up just a few times. The rearrangement uses TRBV20-1 and TRBJ1-5; tentatively, D is TRBD1 (6 bases). The CDR3 loop spans 16 amino acids. Germline V gene data show CDR1 as DFQATT and CDR2 as SNEGSKA (reference sequence). V lost 4 bases to trimming and J lost 2 bases, with 18 bases between them. CDR3 region: CSATPLGAPGNQPQHF. The CDR3 nucleotides are TGCAGTGCTACCCCATTGGGGGCCCCAGGCAATCAGCCCCAGCATTTT.

CDR3 protein: CSVTGGVRANYGYTF. In DNA, the CDR3 is TGCAGCGTTACGGGGGGCGTAAGGGCCAACTATGGCTACACCTTC. This rearrangement joins TRBV29-1 to TRBJ1-2; a possible D gene is TRBD1 (6 bases). Germline loops: CDR1 SQVTM, CDR2 ANQGSEA. Trimming pared 5 bases from V and 2 bases from J, leaving 18 bases between. The CDR3 loop spans 15 amino acids.

This chain joins TRBV5-1 and TRBJ1-5; D gene unclear. The CDR3 runs 13 residues. V lost 4 bases and J 5 bases, leaving 10 bases between the germline ends. CDR1 and CDR2 from the germline V gene are SGHRS and YFSETQ. CDR3 sequence reads: CASSQRPYQPQHF. CDR3 DNA: TGCGCCAGCAGCCAACGTCCCTATCAGCCCCAGCATTTT.

This clonotype was observed a few times. This chain uses TRBV2 with TRBJ2-3; D is uncertain. In germline, CDR1 is SNHLY, CDR2 FYNNEI. The V gene lost 2 bases and the J gene lost 0 bases, with 9 bases spanning the gap. The CDR3 contains 15 residues. DNA of the CDR3: TGTGCCAGCAGTGAATCAACAACTAGCACAGATACGCAGTATTTT. It translates to CASSESTTSTDTQYF.

This chain joins TRBV3-1 and TRBJ2-5; the match to TRBD2 covers 9 bases. There are 17 residues in the CDR3. Trimming at V came to 5 bases and at J to 9 bases, leaving 19 bases not matched to a gene. Germline CDR1 and CDR2: LGHDT and YNNKEL (reference sequence). CDR3 region: CASSKIAASGVHVAQYF. CDR3 DNA sequence: TGTGCCAGCAGCAAGATAGCGGCTAGCGGGGTTCATGTGGCCCAGTACTTC.

V usage is TRBV29-1 and J usage is TRBJ2-5; weak D call: TRBD1 (6 bases). Germline V gives CDR1 SQVTM, CDR2 ANQGSEA. This CDR3 has 14 amino acids. Trimming pared 6 bases from V and 2 bases from J, leaving 16 bases between. CDR3 sequence reads: CSVTPRQDQETQYF. CDR3 in DNA: TGCAGCGTGACCCCGAGACAGGATCAAGAGACCCAGTACTTC. The whole variable domain, filled in from reference TRBV29-1 and TRBJ2-5, reads SAVISQKPSRDICQRGTSLTIQCQVDSQVTMMFWYRQQPGQSLTLIATANQGSEATYESGFVIDKFPISRPNLTFSTLTVSNMSPEDSSIYLCSVTPRQDQETQYFGPGTRLLVL.

This clonotype was counted many times. This chain joins TRBV12-3 or TRBV12-4 and TRBJ2-3; D remains ambiguous. The CDR3 consists of 12 residues. Trimming took 3 bases from V and 4 from J, leaving 5 bases between them. This chain's CDR3 is CASSLLPDTQYF. DNA for the CDR3: TGTGCCAGCAGTTTGCTCCCAGATACGCAGTATTTT.

CDR3 residues: CASSYRDRGRGALAKNIQYF. The CDR3 DNA follows: TGCGCCAGCAGCTACCGGGACAGGGGGCGAGGTGCTCTAGCCAAAAACATTCAGTACTTC. The chain uses TRBV5-1 and TRBJ2-4; TRBD1 matches at 12 bases. CDR3 length: 20 residues. Trimming at V came to 3 bases and at J to 0 bases, leaving 13 bases not matched to a gene. Germline V lookup: CDR1 SGHRS, CDR2 YFSETQ. The variable domain in full, completed from reference TRBV5-1 and TRBJ2-4, reads KAGVTQTPRYLIKTRGQQVTLSCSPISGHRSVSWYQQTPGQGLQFLFEYFSETQRNKGNFPGRFSGRQFSNSRSEMNVSTLELGDSALYLCASSYRDRGRGALAKNIQYFGAGTRLSVL.

The gene calls are TRBV12-3 or TRBV12-4 and TRBJ1-5, with D unresolved. The CDR3 contains 13 residues. V lost 3 bases and J lost 4, with 7 bases in between. The CDR3 protein is CASSLYGNQPQHF. Written as DNA, the CDR3 is TGTGCCAGCAGTTTGTATGGTAATCAGCCCCAGCATTTT.